What follows are 2 T cell receptor beta chains derived from one specimen sequenced in a study of shared clonotypes between healthy human individuals (dated by TCRdb to the early 2020s). Libraries were built with the immunoSEQ multiplex PCR assay. Not all clones reach the TCRdb copy of this immuneACCESS table, which keeps in-frame sequences only. Checked studies attribute under half of the gap to unresolved V genes and leave the rest unexplained. The sample data list about 380,000 clones, and roughly 96% of these were observed just once. Approximately 0.32% of the sample is taken by the ten largest. The sequencing input was memory CD8+ T cells sorted from blood. Per the publication, the cell subset or site label means: CD45RO+ cells pooled with CCR7-negative TemRA cells. The receptors were gathered from a man between 25 and 39 years old in good health.

This chain connects TRBV7-9 to TRBJ2-3, with D tentatively TRBD1 (6 bases). Trimming cost V 0 bases and J 1 base, with 11 bases left between them. The CDR3 contains 16 residues. Germline V gene lookup returns CDR1 SEHNR and CDR2 FQNEAQ (reference sequence). As DNA, the CDR3 is TGTGCCAGCAGCTTAGCGCCAGGGGCCCGCACAGATACGCAGTATTTT. Translated: CASSLAPGARTDTQYF.

Worth noting for this clone: A read error may produce the germline difference seen at one junction end. The V gene is TRBV2, the J gene TRBJ2-3, with TRBD1 as a possible D gene (6 bases). There are 11 residues in the CDR3. Germline CDR1 is SNHLY and CDR2 is FYNNEI. CDR3 loop: CASNQGGRSIF. CDR3 nucleotide sequence: TGTGCCAGCAATCAAGGGGGACGCAGTATCTTT.